The rows below give T cell receptor beta chains drawn from one sample of a study of blood T cell repertoires in COVID-19. TCRdb keeps only in-frame clones here, not all; method: immunoSEQ multiplex PCR. The repertoire includes approximately 50,000 clones, 84% of them detected once, and 17% sits in the top ten. Specimen: peripheral blood. The receptors derive from a man between 65 and 85 years old with active COVID-19. Each CDR3 is given with its conserved first and last residue. A D gene is named only where the DNA matches it firmly. Clone sizes are given selectively: once, few, many, or a class where the clone is expanded.

V	D	J	size	CDR3	DNA
TRBV18	TRBD2	TRBJ2-1	.	CASSQTSGGGNEQFF	TGTGCCAGCTCACAAACTAGCGGAGGGGGAAATGAGCAGTTCTTC
TRBV2	TRBD1	TRBJ2-5	.	CASSDRTGQETQYF	TGTGCCAGCAGTGACCGGACAGGTCAAGAGACCCAGTACTTC
TRBV6-5	TRBD1	TRBJ2-2	.	CASSYVSGQGMVLFF	TGTGCCAGCAGTTACGTTTCGGGACAGGGTATGGTGCTGTTTTTT
TRBV18	.	TRBJ2-2	.	CASSPPTTGELFF	TGTGCCAGCTCACCACCGACTACCGGGGAGCTGTTTTTT
TRBV5-6	TRBD2	TRBJ2-5	.	CASSLGTSGIYETQYF	TGTGCCAGCAGCTTGGGGACTAGCGGGATTTACGAGACCCAGTACTTC
TRBV10-2	TRBD1	TRBJ1-1	.	CASIRDRVNTEAFF	TGCGCCAGCATTCGAGACAGGGTAAACACTGAAGCTTTCTTT
TRBV9	.	TRBJ1-1	.	CASSVEETREAFF	TGTGCCAGCAGCGTAGAAGAGACAAGGGAGGCTTTCTTT
TRBV6-2/TRBV6-3	TRBD2	TRBJ2-5	.	CASSYGPGGQETQYF	TGTGCCAGCAGTTACGGGCCGGGAGGGCAGGAGACCCAGTACTTC
TRBV6-2/TRBV6-3	.	TRBJ2-5	.	CASSDPGRGRETQYF	TGTGCCAGCAGTGACCCGGGACGGGGGAGGGAGACCCAGTACTTC
TRBV20-1	.	TRBJ2-3	.	CSGVEKDTQYF	TGCTCAGGGGTAGAGAAAGATACGCAGTATTTT
TRBV7-2	TRBD2	TRBJ2-7	.	CASSPRTSGSSYEQYF	TGTGCCAGCAGCCCCCGGACTAGCGGGAGCTCCTACGAGCAGTACTTC
TRBV18	.	TRBJ2-4	.	CASSPTGIPKNIQYF	TGTGCCAGCTCACCAACAGGTATACCGAAAAACATTCAGTACTTC
TRBV11-1	.	TRBJ2-7	.	CASSSTGRDGSDEQYF	TGTGCCAGCAGCTCAACGGGGCGGGACGGTTCCGACGAGCAGTACTTC
TRBV2	TRBD2	TRBJ2-3	.	CASGLAGASDTQYF	TGTGCCAGCGGGCTAGCGGGAGCCAGCGATACGCAGTATTTT
TRBV5-1	TRBD2	TRBJ2-5	.	CASSLGLAGQETQYF	TGCGCCAGCAGCTTGGGGCTAGCGGGACAAGAGACCCAGTACTTC
TRBV4-1	TRBD2	TRBJ2-7	.	CASSQRRLAGGYEQYF	TGCGCCAGCAGCCAACGCCGACTAGCGGGAGGGTACGAGCAGTACTTC
TRBV3-1/TRBV3-2	TRBD2	TRBJ2-7	.	CASSQDGRGLSGRALEEQYF	TGTGCCAGCAGCCAAGACGGGCGGGGGCTGAGCGGGAGGGCCCTTGAGGAGCAGTACTTC
TRBV7-9	TRBD2	TRBJ2-7	.	CASSPGLAGGFEEQYF	TGTGCCAGCAGCCCTGGACTAGCGGGAGGGTTCGAGGAGCAGTACTTC
TRBV18	.	TRBJ2-3	few	CASSPNGEDTQYF	TGTGCCAGCTCACCAAACGGGGAAGATACGCAGTATTTT
TRBV7-2	.	TRBJ2-1	.	CASSLGANPSYNEQFF	TGTGCCAGCAGCTTAGGAGCGAACCCCTCCTACAATGAGCAGTTCTTC
TRBV5-1	.	TRBJ2-7	few	CASSLGQTSYEQYF	TGCGCCAGCAGCTTGGGACAGACCTCCTACGAGCAGTACTTC
TRBV9	.	TRBJ1-5	few	CASSVGGAMNQPQHF	TGTGCCAGCAGCGTGGGAGGGGCAATGAATCAGCCCCAGCATTTT
TRBV7-2	.	TRBJ1-4	.	CASSPGGRNNEKLFF	TGTGCCAGCAGCCCGGGGGGACGGAATAATGAAAAACTGTTTTTT
TRBV4-1	TRBD2	TRBJ2-3	.	CASSHDTSGSLSFTDTQYF	TGCGCCAGCAGCCACGATACTAGCGGGAGCCTTTCATTCACAGATACGCAGTATTTT
TRBV10-3	.	TRBJ2-7	few	CAISERGGAYEQYF	TGTGCCATCAGTGAAAGAGGAGGGGCGTACGAGCAGTACTTC
TRBV14	.	TRBJ1-1	once	CASSPGNHRAFF	TGTGCCAGCAGCCCAGGTAACCATCGAGCTTTCTTT
TRBV2	.	TRBJ2-7	.	CASSSSGGPGEQYF	TGTGCCAGCAGTTCTTCCGGGGGGCCGGGCGAGCAGTACTTC
TRBV27	.	TRBJ2-2	.	CASSFDRTALTGELFF	TGTGCCAGCAGTTTCGATCGGACAGCCCTCACCGGGGAGCTGTTTTTT
TRBV15	.	TRBJ1-2	.	CATSRDLVVRGYTF	TGTGCCACCAGCAGAGATTTAGTGGTACGAGGCTACACCTTC
TRBV5-4	TRBD2	TRBJ2-1	few	CASSLQAGGANEQFF	TGTGCCAGCAGCTTGCAGGCGGGAGGGGCTAATGAGCAGTTCTTC